Listed here are 24 T cell receptor beta chains from one sample, sequenced in a study of T-cell reconstitution after alpha-beta-depleted transplantation in children. Unique molecular identifiers were incorporated during preparation of the TCRbeta library. TCRdb re-called the PCR reads through MiXCR, storing one row per CDR3 protein. The repertoire holds 700,000 to 950,000 distinct CDR3 sequences, roughly 15% seen once, with approximately 4.5% in the top ten. Material: PBMCs, mostly from graft donor cells, obtained 360 days after TCRalphabeta/CD19-depleted stem cell transplant. Source of these receptors: a male patient between 10 and 17 years old who had a stem cell transplant for acute lymphoblastic leukemia, so the T cells may come from the graft donor.

As DNA, the CDR3 is TGTGCCAGTGGAGGTCAACAGGTTGGTCAGCCCCAGCATTTT. This codes for CASGGQQVGQPQHF. This chain uses TRBV28 with TRBJ1-5, with D perhaps matching TRBD1 (5 bases). The CDR3 runs 14 residues. The germline CDR1 and CDR2 sequences are MDHEN and SYDVKM. Trimming stripped 9 bases from V and 6 bases from J, with 18 bases between.

The table lists this clonotype with many counts. V and J are TRBV7-8 and TRBJ2-1; 7 nucleotides line up with TRBD2. The CDR3 spans 12 residues. The V gene end was trimmed by 6 bases and the J gene end by 8 bases; junction bases not matched to a gene: 4. Per the germline V gene, CDR1 is SGHVS and CDR2 is FQNEAQ. The CDR3 DNA reads as TGTGCCAGCAGGCGACTAGCCTATGAGCAGTTCTTC. It encodes CASRRLAYEQFF.

This clonotype was picked up a small number of times. The rearrangement links TRBV5-1 to TRBJ2-1; 10 nucleotides line up with TRBD2. The CDR3 loop spans 16 amino acids. CDR1 and CDR2 (germline): SGHRS, YFSETQ. V was pared by 7 bases and J by 5 bases, with 12 bases of the junction left unmatched. CDR3 loop: CASFSSGSARNNEQFF. The CDR3 DNA reads as TGCGCCAGCTTCTCTAGCGGGAGTGCTAGGAACAATGAGCAGTTCTTC.

This clonotype was seen at least ten times. The genes are TRBV5-1 and TRBJ2-7; possible D gene TRBD1, 6 bases. Germline loops: CDR1 SGHRS, CDR2 YFSETQ. This CDR3 region has 15 residues. The ends were cut back, 3 bases at V and 1 base at J, with 14 bases in the middle. Written as DNA, the CDR3 is TGCGCCAGCAGCTCCCGCAGGGGATCTTCCTACGAGCAGTACTTC. Translation: CASSSRRGSSYEQYF.

This chain joins TRBV12-3 or TRBV12-4 and TRBJ1-2; a possible D gene is TRBD1 (5 bases). The CDR3 loop spans 13 amino acids. V was cut by 5 bases and J by 4 bases, with 11 bases left in between. The chain's CDR3 is CASSPRVAYGYTF. In DNA, the CDR3 is TGTGCCAGCAGTCCCAGGGTGGCCTATGGCTACACCTTC.

This clonotype was found a few times. This chain uses TRBV5-1 with TRBJ2-1, with 10 nucleotides matching TRBD2. Germline CDR1 and CDR2: SGHRS and YFSETQ. With V trimmed by 1 base and J by 6 bases, 10 bases remained unmatched. The length of the CDR3 is 17 residues. CDR3 nucleotide sequence: TGCGCCAGCAGCTTGCCACTAGCGGGACGCTCTTTCAATGAGCAGTTCTTC. Amino acid sequence: CASSLPLAGRSFNEQFF.

This clonotype was recorded a few times. The chain carries TRBV7-9 and TRBJ2-7; possible D gene TRBD1, 6 bases. V was cut by 10 bases and J by 5 bases, with 12 bases left in between. The CDR3 totals 11 residues. CDR1 and CDR2 from the germline V gene are SEHNR and FQNEAQ (reference sequence). CDR3 region: CATLTGHEQYF. The CDR3 bases are TGTGCCACCCTGACAGGCCACGAGCAGTACTTC.

This clonotype has just a few counts. V gene TRBV12-3 or TRBV12-4 combines with J gene TRBJ2-3; a weak D match, TRBD2 (5 bases). The CDR3 totals 15 residues. Between the trimmed V and J ends, which lost 6 bases and 4 bases, there was a span of 17 bases. The CDR3 bases are TGTGCCAGCAGCCTTCGGACTCATGGGGCAGATACGCAGTATTTT. Residues: CASSLRTHGADTQYF.

This clonotype showed up just a few times. CDR3 residues: CASSPLGAHEQPQHF. The CDR3 DNA reads TGCGCCAGCAGCCCGCTTGGGGCGCATGAACAGCCCCAGCATTTT. The chain uses TRBV5-1 and TRBJ1-5, with D perhaps TRBD1 (5 bases). Trimming left V 4 bases short and J 7 bases short, with 18 bases between. There are 15 residues in the CDR3. Germline V gene lookup returns CDR1 SGHRS and CDR2 YFSETQ.

This clonotype was observed at least ten times. V usage is TRBV20-1 and J usage is TRBJ2-3; unclear D gene. V was pared by 6 bases and J by 5 bases, with 12 bases between. The germline V gene has CDR1 DFQATT and CDR2 SNEGSKA (reference sequence). This CDR3 is 12 amino acids long. The CDR3 region is CSAWGREDTQYF. In DNA, the CDR3 is TGCAGTGCCTGGGGTAGAGAAGATACGCAGTATTTT.

This rearrangement joins TRBV2 to TRBJ2-1; 10 positions match TRBD2. Germline V CDR1 and CDR2: SNHLY, FYNNEI. CDR3 size: 14 residues. Trimming cost V 4 bases and J 6 bases; bases outside gene matches: 3. CDR3: CASSGTSGLNEQFF. Written as DNA, the CDR3 is TGTGCCAGCAGTGGGACTAGCGGACTCAATGAGCAGTTCTTC.

The chain uses TRBV5-1 and TRBJ2-6; D gene uncertain. V was clipped by 4 bases and J by 9 bases, with 11 bases between them. This CDR3 has 13 residues. Germline CDR1 reads SGHRS; CDR2 reads YFSETQ. The CDR3 nucleotides are TGCGCCAGCAGCCATATTGGTGACAACGTCCTGACTTTC. Its protein is CASSHIGDNVLTF.

This clonotype was found a few times. The chain uses TRBV12-3 or TRBV12-4 and TRBJ2-5; 12 nucleotides line up with TRBD2. CDR3 length: 14 residues. V lost 6 bases and J lost 3; bases outside the gene matches: 2. DNA of the CDR3: TGTGCCAGCAGCCGGACTAGCGGGAAAGAGACCCAGTACTTC. It specifies CASSRTSGKETQYF.

This clonotype has only a few counts. The CDR3 loop reads CASSVSPGLENTGELFF. DNA for the CDR3: TGTGCCAGCAGCGTTTCACCGGGACTAGAGAACACCGGGGAGCTGTTTTTT. The chain couples TRBV9 to TRBJ2-2; 8 bases are shared with TRBD2. J lost 1 base, V lost 2 bases, and 7 bases had no gene match. The V gene's germline CDR1 is SGDLS and CDR2 YYNGEE. CDR3 length: 17 amino acids.

The rearrangement uses TRBV7-3 and TRBJ2-2, with D maybe TRBD1 (6 bases). Germline CDR1 reads SGHTA; CDR2 reads FQGTGA. V lost 1 base to trimming and J lost 1 base, with 19 bases between them. The CDR3 sequence is 19 residues long. The CDR3 nucleotides read TGTGCCAGCAGCTTAAGGGTGGGGGCGCCGCCGCTGAACACCGGGGAGCTGTTTTTT. Residues: CASSLRVGAPPLNTGELFF. Using reference TRBV7-3 and TRBJ2-2 for the parts outside the CDR3, the full variable domain is GAGVSQTPSNKVTEKGKYVELRCDPISGHTALYWYRQSLGQGPEFLIYFQGTGAADDSGLPNDRFFAVRPEGSVSTLKIQRTERGDSAVYLCASSLRVGAPPLNTGELFFGEGSRLTVL.

This clonotype was counted a few times. This rearrangement joins TRBV5-1 to TRBJ2-1; 9 bases line up with TRBD2. The CDR3 is 16 residues long. Germline assignment: CDR1 SGHRS and CDR2 YFSETQ. V shed 7 bases and J 2 bases; nucleotides not matched to a gene: 10. The CDR3 DNA reads TGCGCCAGCGCCGGCGGTAGCGGGAGTCCCTACAATGAGCAGTTCTTC. Translation: CASAGGSGSPYNEQFF. Full variable domain (outside the CDR3, taken from reference TRBV5-1 and TRBJ2-1): KAGVTQTPRYLIKTRGQQVTLSCSPISGHRSVSWYQQTPGQGLQFLFEYFSETQRNKGNFPGRFSGRQFSNSRSEMNVSTLELGDSALYLCASAGGSGSPYNEQFFGPGTRLTVL.

This clonotype was counted between two and nine times. V gene TRBV29-1 combines with J gene TRBJ2-6; a possible D gene is TRBD1 (6 bases). In germline, CDR1 is SQVTM, CDR2 ANQGSEA. The V and J ends lost 4 bases and 2 bases respectively, with 15 bases between them. The CDR3 totals 16 residues. The CDR3 region has the DNA TGCAGCGTTGGGGGGCAGGGCATCGCTGGGGCCAACGTCCTGACTTTC. Translating gives CSVGGQGIAGANVLTF.

The chain joins TRBV7-9 to TRBJ2-5; D might be TRBD1 or TRBD2, each matching 5 bases. The CDR3 runs to 13 residues. V lost 10 bases and J 1 base, leaving 13 bases between the germline ends. Germline CDR1 reads SEHNR; CDR2 reads FQNEAQ (reference sequence). CDR3 coding DNA: TGTGCCACCCACCCAGGGACCCAAGAGACCCAGTACTTC. Its protein is CATHPGTQETQYF.

In this sample, this clonotype turned up a few times. V is TRBV15 and J is TRBJ2-1; 9 bases fit TRBD2. The CDR3 spans 15 residues. The V gene end was trimmed by 5 bases and the J gene end by 8 bases; junction bases not matched to a gene: 10. Germline loops: CDR1 LNHNV, CDR2 YYDKDF (reference sequence). The CDR3 spells CATSVGTSRLDEQFF. The CDR3 region has the DNA TGTGCCACCAGCGTAGGGACTAGCCGGCTCGATGAGCAGTTCTTC.

The chain recombines TRBV11-3 with TRBJ2-2, with D perhaps TRBD2 (6 bases). V was cut by 0 bases and J by 7 bases, with 18 bases left in between. The CDR3 contains 17 residues. The germline V gene has CDR1 SGHNT and CDR2 YENEEA. Written as DNA, the CDR3 is TGTGCCAGCAGCTTAGATCCAGCAGTCCTGCGGGGCGGGGAGCTGTTTTTT. Its translation is CASSLDPAVLRGGELFF.

J is TRBJ2-1 and V is TRBV7-9, with 10 bases aligning to TRBD1. The CDR3 totals 16 residues. Looked up from germline, CDR1 is SEHNR and CDR2 is FQNEAQ (reference sequence). Trimming at V came to 4 bases and at J to 6 bases, leaving 9 bases not matched to a gene. In nucleotides, the CDR3 is TGTGCCAGCAGCTGGCCGGGACAGGGGATCAGCAATGAGCAGTTCTTC. It is translated as CASSWPGQGISNEQFF.

This clonotype turned up a few times. The J gene is TRBJ1-4, the V gene TRBV3-1; D perhaps matches TRBD1 (5 bases). This CDR3 is 13 amino acids long. V dropped 6 bases and J dropped 6 bases, with 11 bases sitting between them. Per the germline V gene, CDR1 is LGHDT and CDR2 is YNNKEL (reference sequence). The CDR3: CASREGEDEKLFF. DNA of the CDR3: TGTGCCAGCAGAGAAGGGGAGGATGAAAAACTGTTTTTT.

This clonotype was seen a handful of times. The rearrangement joins TRBV5-6 to TRBJ2-5; D is perhaps TRBD1 (6 bases). Germline CDR1 SGHDT, CDR2 YYEEEE. Trimming shortened V by 2 bases and J by 4 bases, and 12 bases separated the two germline ends. CDR3 length equals 14 residues. The CDR3 coding sequence is TGTGCCAGCAGCTTTGAGGGCAGGGGAGAGACCCAGTACTTC. It is translated as CASSFEGRGETQYF. Combining the CDR3 with reference TRBV5-6 and TRBJ2-5 gives the whole variable domain DAGVTQSPTHLIKTRGQQVTLRCSPKSGHDTVSWYQQALGQGPQFIFQYYEEEERQRGNFPDRFSGHQFPNYSSELNVNALLLGDSALYLCASSFEGRGETQYFGPGTRLLVL.

This clonotype was counted between two and nine times. The chain has TRBV2 and TRBJ1-3; D is possibly TRBD1 (5 bases). Germline CDR1 reads SNHLY; CDR2 reads FYNNEI. The CDR3 runs 11 residues. Trimming took off 7 bases at V and 4 bases at J, with 5 bases between the two ends. The CDR3 sequence: CASKGGNTIYF. The CDR3 DNA reads TGTGCCAGCAAGGGGGGAAACACCATATATTTT.